This T cell receptor beta chain is drawn from a study of early T cells in non-severe SARS-CoV-2 infection. Looking at the study overall: Chains were unpaired, as sequencing was done on bulk RNA from unsorted whole blood.

This clonotype was observed many times. The antigen remains unidentified. Whole-study results and caveats: VDJdb matches were skewed toward anti-spike CD8 T cell responses.

Germline loops: CDR1 SNHLY, CDR2 FYNNEI. CDR3 size: 16 residues. V trimming: 6 bases; J trimming: 5 bases; junction bases outside the gene matches: 12. The TCR library protocol was used to attach unique molecular identifiers. These identifiers were attached to individual cDNA molecules. From the 5' RACE reads, TCRdb called clonotypes with MiXCR, one entry per CDR3 protein. The sample has approximately 26,000 distinct CDR3 sequences; roughly 4.3% are singletons. The origin of this receptor is an adult who was a healthcare worker with PCR-confirmed SARS-CoV-2 infection or an uninfected control (not recorded which). The rearrangement uses TRBV2 and TRBJ2-3; 9 nucleotides align to TRBD1. Sequencing input: whole blood. The CDR3 DNA reads TGTGCCAGCAGACAACGGGACAGGGCCATAGGAGATACGCAGTATTTT. Its translation: CASRQRDRAIGDTQYF.